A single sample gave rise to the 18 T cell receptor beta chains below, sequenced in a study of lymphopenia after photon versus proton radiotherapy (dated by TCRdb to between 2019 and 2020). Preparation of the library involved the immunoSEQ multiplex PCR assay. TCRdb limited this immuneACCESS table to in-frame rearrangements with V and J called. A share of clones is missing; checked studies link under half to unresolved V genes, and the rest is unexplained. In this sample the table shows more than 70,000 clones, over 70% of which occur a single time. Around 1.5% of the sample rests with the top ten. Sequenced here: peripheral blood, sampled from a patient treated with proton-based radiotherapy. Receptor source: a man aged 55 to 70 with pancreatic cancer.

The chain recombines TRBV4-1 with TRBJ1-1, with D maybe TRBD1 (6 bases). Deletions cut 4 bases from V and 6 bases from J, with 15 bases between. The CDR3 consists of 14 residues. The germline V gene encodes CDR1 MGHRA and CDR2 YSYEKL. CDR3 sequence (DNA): TGCGCCAGCAGCCGATCAGACAGGCGCGCTGAAGCTTTCTTT. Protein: CASSRSDRRAEAFF.

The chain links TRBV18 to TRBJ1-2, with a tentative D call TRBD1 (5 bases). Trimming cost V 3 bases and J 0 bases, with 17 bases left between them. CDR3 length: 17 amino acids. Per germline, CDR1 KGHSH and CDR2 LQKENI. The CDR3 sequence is CASSPRSGGRTNYGYTF. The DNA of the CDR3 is TGTGCCAGCTCACCTCGATCCGGGGGTAGAACTAACTATGGCTACACCTTC.

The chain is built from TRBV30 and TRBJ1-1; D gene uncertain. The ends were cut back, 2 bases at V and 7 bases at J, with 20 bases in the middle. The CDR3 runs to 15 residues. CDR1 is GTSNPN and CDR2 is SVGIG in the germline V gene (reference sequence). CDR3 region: CAWSFGGQAPVEAFF. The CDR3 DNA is TGTGCCTGGAGTTTTGGTGGGCAGGCTCCGGTTGAAGCTTTCTTT.

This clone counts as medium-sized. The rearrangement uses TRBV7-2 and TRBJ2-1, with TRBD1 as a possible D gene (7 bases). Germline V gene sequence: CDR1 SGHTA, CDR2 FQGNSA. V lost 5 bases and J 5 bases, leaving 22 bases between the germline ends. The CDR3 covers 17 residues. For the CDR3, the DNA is TGTGCCAGCAGCCAAACGGGCGGGACAGCTCAGCACAATGAGCAGTTCTTC. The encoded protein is CASSQTGGTAQHNEQFF.

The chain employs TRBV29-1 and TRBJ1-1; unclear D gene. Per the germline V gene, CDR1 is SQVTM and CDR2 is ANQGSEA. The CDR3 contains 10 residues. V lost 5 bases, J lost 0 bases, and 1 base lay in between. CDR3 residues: CSVLNTEAFF. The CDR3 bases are TGCAGCGTTTTGAACACTGAAGCTTTCTTT.

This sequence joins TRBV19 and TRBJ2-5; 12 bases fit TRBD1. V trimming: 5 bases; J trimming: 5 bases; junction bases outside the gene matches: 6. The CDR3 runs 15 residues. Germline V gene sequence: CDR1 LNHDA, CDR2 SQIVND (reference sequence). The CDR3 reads CASSLGQGALETQYF. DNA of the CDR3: TGTGCCAGTAGTTTGGGACAGGGGGCTTTGGAGACCCAGTACTTC.

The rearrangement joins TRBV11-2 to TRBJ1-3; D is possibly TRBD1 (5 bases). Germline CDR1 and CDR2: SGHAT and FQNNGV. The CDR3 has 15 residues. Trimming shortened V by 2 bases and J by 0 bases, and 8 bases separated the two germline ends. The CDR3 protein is CASSLRGYSGNTIYF. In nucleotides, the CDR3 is TGTGCCAGCAGCTTAAGGGGTTACTCTGGAAACACCATATATTTT.

CDR3 in amino acids: CASSLGPGRTGELFF. Here the CDR3 DNA reads TGTGCCAGCAGTTTGGGTCCGGGGAGAACCGGGGAGCTGTTTTTT. The gene calls are TRBV27 and TRBJ2-2; D might be TRBD2 (5 bases). Trimming shortened V by 3 bases and J by 5 bases, and 13 bases separated the two germline ends. CDR3 size: 15 residues. Per the germline V gene, CDR1 is MNHEY and CDR2 is SMNVEV (reference sequence).

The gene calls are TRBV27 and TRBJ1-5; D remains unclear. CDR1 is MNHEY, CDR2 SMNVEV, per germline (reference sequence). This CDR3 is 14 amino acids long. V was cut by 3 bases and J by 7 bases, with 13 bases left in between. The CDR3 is CASSFSDSGQPQHF. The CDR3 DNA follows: TGTGCCAGCAGTTTCTCCGACTCGGGGCAGCCCCAGCATTTT.

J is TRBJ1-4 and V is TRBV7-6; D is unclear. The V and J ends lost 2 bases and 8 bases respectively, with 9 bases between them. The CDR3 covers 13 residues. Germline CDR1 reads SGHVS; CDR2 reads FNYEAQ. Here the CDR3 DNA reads TGTGCCAGCAGCTTAAACCGCTTGGAAAAACTGTTTTTT. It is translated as CASSLNRLEKLFF. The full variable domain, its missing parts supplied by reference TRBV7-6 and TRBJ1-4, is GAGVSQSPRYKVTKRGQDVALRCDPISGHVSLYWYRQALGQGPEFLTYFNYEAQQDKSGLPNDRFSAERPEGSISTLTIQRTEQRDSAMYRCASSLNRLEKLFFGSGTQLSVL.

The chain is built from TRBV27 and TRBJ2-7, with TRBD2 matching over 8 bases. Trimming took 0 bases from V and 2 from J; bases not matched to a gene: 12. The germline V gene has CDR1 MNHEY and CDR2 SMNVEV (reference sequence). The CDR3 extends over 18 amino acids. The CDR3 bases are TGTGCCAGCAGTTTATCGGACCCTACTAGCGGCAACGCCTACGAGCAGTACTTC. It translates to CASSLSDPTSGNAYEQYF.

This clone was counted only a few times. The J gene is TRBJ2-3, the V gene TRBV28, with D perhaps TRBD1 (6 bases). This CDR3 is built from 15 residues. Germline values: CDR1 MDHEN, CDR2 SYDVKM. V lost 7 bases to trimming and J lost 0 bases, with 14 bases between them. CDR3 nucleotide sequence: TGTGCCAGCACAAACCAGGGGAAGAGCACAGATACGCAGTATTTT. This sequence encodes CASTNQGKSTDTQYF.

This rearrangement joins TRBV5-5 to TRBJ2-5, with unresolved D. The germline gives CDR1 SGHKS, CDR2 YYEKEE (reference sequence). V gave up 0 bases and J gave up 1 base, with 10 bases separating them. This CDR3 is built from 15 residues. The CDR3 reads CASSLGAGPQETQYF. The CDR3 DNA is TGTGCCAGCAGCTTGGGTGCAGGACCCCAAGAGACCCAGTACTTC.

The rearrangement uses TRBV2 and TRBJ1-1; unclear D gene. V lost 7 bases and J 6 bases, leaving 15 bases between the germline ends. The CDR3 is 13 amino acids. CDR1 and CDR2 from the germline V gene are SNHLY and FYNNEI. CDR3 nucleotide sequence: TGTGCCAGCATCTTCAGATCTGAAGCTGAAGCTTTCTTT. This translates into CASIFRSEAEAFF.

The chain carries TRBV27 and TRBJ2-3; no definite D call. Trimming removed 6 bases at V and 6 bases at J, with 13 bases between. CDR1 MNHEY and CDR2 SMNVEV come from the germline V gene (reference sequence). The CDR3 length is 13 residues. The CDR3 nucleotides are TGTGCCAGCAGGATGTGGAATGATGATACGCAGTATTTT. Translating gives CASRMWNDDTQYF.

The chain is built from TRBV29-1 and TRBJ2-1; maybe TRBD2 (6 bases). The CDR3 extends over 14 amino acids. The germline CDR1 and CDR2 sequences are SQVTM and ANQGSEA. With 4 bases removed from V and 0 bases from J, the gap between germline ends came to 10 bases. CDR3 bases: TGCAGCGTTGTACCGGGACTCTCCTACAATGAGCAGTTCTTC. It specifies CSVVPGLSYNEQFF.

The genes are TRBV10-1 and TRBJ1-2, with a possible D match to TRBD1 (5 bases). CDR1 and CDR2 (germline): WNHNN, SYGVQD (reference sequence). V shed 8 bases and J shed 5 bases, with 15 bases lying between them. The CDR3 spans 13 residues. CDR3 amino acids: CASPGWGRYGYTF. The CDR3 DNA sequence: TGCGCCAGCCCAGGGTGGGGGAGGTATGGCTACACCTTC.

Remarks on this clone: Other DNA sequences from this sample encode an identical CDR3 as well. The CDR3 DNA follows: TGTGCCTGGAGGGGGCGTTCCTACGAGCAGTACTTC. Translating it yields CAWRGRSYEQYF. This chain uses TRBV30 with TRBJ2-7; D is possibly TRBD1 (5 bases). The ends were cut back, 3 bases at V and 1 base at J, with 7 bases in the middle. Germline CDR1 and CDR2: GTSNPN and SVGIG (reference sequence). The CDR3 totals 12 residues.